The 30 T cell receptor beta chains below all came from one sample that was sequenced in a study of CD8+ T cells in alopecia areata. Combined cutaneous lymph node cells underwent sorting by CD4, CD8alpha, NKG2D, NKG2ACE and additional markers. RNA was isolated and reverse transcribed to cDNA, the sequencing template. Clones were sequenced by immunoSEQ multiplex PCR, and TCRdb holds only the in-frame ones, with some missing. The sample is made up of roughly 260,000 clones, none counted only once. The sample comprised CD4+ T cells sorted from a lymph node. These receptors all stem from a C3H/HeJ mouse with alopecia areata. Mouse MHC haplotype: H2-k.

Concerning this clone itself: Gene labels here are mouse ones. The CDR3 extends 4 residues past the end of the read, so its final part is completed from the germline J gene. The gene calls are TRBV13-3 and TRBJ1-1, with no clear D. Trimming stripped 0 bases from V and 3 bases from J, with 9 bases between. Germline V gives CDR1 NNHDY, CDR2 SYVADS. This CDR3 spans 14 amino acids. Here the CDR3 reads CASSDAETYTEVFF. The part of the CDR3 DNA that was read is TGTGCCAGCAGTGATGCAGAGACATACACA.

This clone has more than one count but fewer than ten. Mouse gene names and germline throughout. The read gets to within 4 residues of the CDR3 end, and the germline J gene fills in the rest. The chain joins TRBV5 to TRBJ2-4; 7 nucleotides agree with TRBD1. The germline CDR1 and CDR2 sequences are LGHNA and YNLKQL (reference sequence). This CDR3 comprises 14 residues. The covered CDR3 bases are TGTGCCAGCAGCCCCTCCGGGACAGAAAAC. Its translation: CASSPSGTEN. The full CDR3 is CASSPSGTENTLYF.

On this clone itself: Germline and genes here are mouse. The missing CDR3 end, 3 residues past where the read stops, is filled in from the germline J gene. This sample also contains other DNA sequences that code for the same CDR3. The V gene is TRBV19, the J gene TRBJ1-6, with D perhaps matching TRBD1 (6 bases). TRBJ1-6 is flagged as an ORF with uncertain function. Germline V gene data show CDR1 as FNHDT and CDR2 as SITEND (reference sequence). The CDR3 covers 14 residues. V lost 4 bases and J lost 5, with 10 bases in between. This CDR3 is CASSLDSNNSPLYF. The sequenced part of the CDR3 DNA is TGTGCCAGCAGTCTGGACAGCAATAATTCGCCC.

Of note for this clone: Genes and germline are mouse. The read stops 4 residues short of the end of the CDR3; the missing end is completed from the germline J gene. The genes are TRBV1 and TRBJ2-1; 7 positions agree with TRBD2. The germline V gene has CDR1 NSQYPW and CDR2 LRSPGD (reference sequence). V shed 4 bases and J 3 bases; nucleotides not matched to a gene: 6. The CDR3 sequence is 15 residues long. CDR3: CTCSGGVGGYAEQFF. The sequenced CDR3 bases are TGCACCTGCAGTGGAGGGGTGGGGGGCTATGCT.

This clone has a handful of counts. The germline and genes are mouse ones. The CDR3 is cut off 4 residues early in the read; its end comes from the germline J gene. J is TRBJ2-3 and V is TRBV13-2, with TRBD2 matching over 11 bases. This CDR3 contains 14 residues. CDR1 is NNHNN, CDR2 SYGAGS, per germline (reference sequence). CDR3 DNA (partial): TGTGCCAGCGGGGGGACTGGGGGAGAAGAA. It specifies CASGGTGGEE. The full CDR3 protein is CASGGTGGEETLYF.

There are a few counts of this clone. The gene names here belong to mouse. The read ends 4 residues early relative to the CDR3; the germline J gene fills the gap. The sample contains more than one DNA sequence encoding this CDR3. This rearrangement joins TRBV1 to TRBJ2-1; D is undetermined. CDR3 size: 14 residues. V lost 1 base to trimming and J lost 2 bases, with 6 bases between them. The germline V gene encodes CDR1 NSQYPW and CDR2 LRSPGD (reference sequence). CDR3 bases read: TGCACCTGCAGTGCAGGGGGAGACTATGCT. Protein sequence: CTCSAGGDYA. The entire CDR3 reads CTCSAGGDYAEQFF.

This clone was observed a few times. The gene symbols are mouse symbols. The read comes to an end 4 residues before the CDR3 does, leaving the germline J gene to fill in the end. Different DNA sequences within this sample yield the same CDR3. The chain has TRBV31 and TRBJ2-5; D is perhaps TRBD2 (6 bases). From germline, CDR1 is GKSSPN and CDR2 SITVG. Trimming pared 1 base from V and 3 bases from J, leaving 8 bases between. This CDR3 is built from 13 residues. CDR3 loop: CAWSPGGQDTQYF. The covered CDR3 bases are TGTGCCTGGAGTCCCGGGGGGCAAGAC.

This clone was counted between two and nine times. Any gene name here is a mouse gene name. The sequenced CDR3 bases are TGTGCCAGCAGTCTGCTGGGAGGTGCAGAA. As protein: CASSLLGGAE. The whole CDR3 sequence is CASSLLGGAETLYF. V usage is TRBV13-1 and J usage is TRBJ2-3; maybe TRBD2 (5 bases). The read ends 4 residues early relative to the CDR3; the germline J gene fills the gap. The CDR3 totals 14 residues. Germline V lookup: CDR1 NSHNY, CDR2 SYGAGN. The V and J ends lost 4 bases and 1 base respectively, with 10 bases between them.

This clone was detected only a few times. Genes here carry mouse names. The CDR3 extends 4 residues past the end of the read, so its final part is completed from the germline J gene. This chain links TRBV19 with TRBJ1-1; D remains ambiguous. The length of the CDR3 is 14 residues. CDR1 is FNHDT, CDR2 SITEND, per germline (reference sequence). Trimming took off 2 bases at V and 0 bases at J, with 8 bases between the two ends. CDR3 DNA, as far as it was read: TGTGCCAGCAGTATCCACAAACCAAACACA. This codes for CASSIHKPNT. The full CDR3 reads CASSIHKPNTEVFF.

As regards this clone: Here the gene names and germline are mouse. Sequencing ends 4 residues short of the CDR3 end; the germline J gene provides the rest. The rearrangement uses TRBV31 and TRBJ2-2; no clear D gene. Trimming stripped 1 base from V and 3 bases from J, with 6 bases between. The CDR3 covers 13 residues. CDR1 and CDR2 from the germline V gene are GKSSPN and SITVG. CDR3 loop: CAWSPTYTGQLYF. The part of the CDR3 DNA that was read is TGTGCCTGGAGTCCGACTTACACCGGG. Combining the CDR3 with reference TRBV31 and TRBJ2-2 gives the whole variable domain AQTIHQWPVAEIKAVGSPLSLGCTIKGKSSPNLYWYWQATGGTLQQLFYSITVGQVESVVQLNLSASRPKDDQFILSTEKLLLSHSGFYLCAWSPTYTGQLYFGEGSKLTVL.

The sample holds a few counts of this clone. Gene and germline names: mouse. The read terminates 4 residues ahead of where the CDR3 ends, so the germline J gene completes it. This rearrangement joins TRBV13-2 to TRBJ2-7, with 8 bases lining up with TRBD2. The CDR3 is 14 amino acids. From germline, CDR1 is NNHNN and CDR2 SYGAGS (reference sequence). The V and J ends lost 1 base and 3 bases, in that order; junction bases with no gene match: 3. CDR3 amino acids: CASGDLGGLYEQYF. The CDR3 DNA, read in part, is TGTGCCAGCGGTGATCTGGGGGGCCTCTAT.

A note on this clone: A read error may be the cause here, since a much bigger clone is one base away. Gene names and germline match the mouse. The read halts 4 residues ahead of the CDR3 end, with the missing end drawn from the germline J gene. This sample also contains other DNA sequences that code for the same CDR3. The chain joins TRBV13-3 to TRBJ2-4; D is perhaps TRBD1 (6 bases). Germline V gene lookup returns CDR1 NNHDY and CDR2 SYVADS. The CDR3 has 13 residues. Partial CDR3 DNA: TGTGCCAGCAGTGACGGGACAAAAAAC. This sequence encodes CASSDGTKN. The CDR3, in full, reads CASSDGTKNTLYF.

As to this clone: Gene names are mouse gene names. The read comes to an end 3 residues before the CDR3 does, leaving the germline J gene to fill in the end. Other nucleotide sequences in the sample specify the same CDR3. V usage is TRBV19 and J usage is TRBJ1-6; D not resolved. Being an ORF, TRBJ1-6 has a function that is uncertain. Trimming stripped 2 bases from V and 5 bases from J, with 8 bases between. This CDR3 is 14 amino acids long. The germline V gene has CDR1 FNHDT and CDR2 SITEND (reference sequence). The covered CDR3 bases are TGTGCCAGCAGTATCAAACAAAATAATTCGCCC. Amino acids: CASSIKQNNSP. The full CDR3 protein is CASSIKQNNSPLYF.

This clone has a handful of counts. All gene names here are mouse names. The read gets to within 4 residues of the CDR3 end, and the germline J gene fills in the rest. This chain joins TRBV19 and TRBJ2-1, with 7 bases aligning to TRBD1. There are 15 residues in the CDR3. The ends lost 3 bases at V and 2 bases at J; junction bases unmatched: 5. CDR1 and CDR2 from the germline V gene are FNHDT and SITEND (reference sequence). The CDR3 loop reads CASSTTGTDYAEQFF. The DNA read from the CDR3 is TGTGCCAGCAGTACCACCGGGACAGACTATGCT.

In the case of this clone: A read error may explain this, as a much larger clone is one base away. Gene names are mouse gene names. The CDR3 end falls 4 residues outside the read, so it is completed with the germline J gene. The gene calls are TRBV13-3 and TRBJ2-7, with 7 bases identical to TRBD1. CDR1 NNHDY and CDR2 SYVADS come from the germline V gene. V dropped 3 bases and J dropped 0; count of bases not matched to a gene: 3. The CDR3 contains 14 residues. Partial CDR3 DNA: TGTGCCAGCAGTGGGGACAGAAGCTCCTAT. Protein: CASSGDRSSY. The whole CDR3 region reads CASSGDRSSYEQYF.

On this clone itself: Genes here carry mouse names. Read data end 4 residues before the CDR3 end; the end is taken from the germline J gene. The chain carries TRBV13-1 and TRBJ2-5, with 9 positions matching TRBD1. The CDR3 sequence is 16 residues long. CDR1 is NSHNY, CDR2 SYGAGN, per germline. V lost 3 bases to trimming and J lost 0 bases; unmatched junction nucleotides: 5. CDR3 residues: CASSVTGGRNQDTQYF. The part of the CDR3 DNA that was read is TGTGCCAGCAGTGTCACAGGGGGCAGGAACCAAGAC.

This clone was detected only a few times. All gene names here are mouse names. The read comes to an end 4 residues before the CDR3 does, leaving the germline J gene to fill in the end. The chain has TRBV13-1 and TRBJ2-2; TRBD1 agrees at 8 bases. Trimming took 3 bases from V and 0 from J; bases not matched to a gene: 7. This CDR3 has 17 amino acids. Germline CDR1 NSHNY, CDR2 SYGAGN. CDR3 loop: CASSGPQQGANTGQLYF. CDR3 DNA (partial): TGTGCCAGCAGTGGACCACAACAGGGGGCAAACACCGGG.

This clone has more than one count but fewer than ten. Gene names are mouse gene names. The observed sequence ends 4 residues before the CDR3 terminus, with the missing tail filled in from the germline J gene. V gene TRBV19 combines with J gene TRBJ2-1; 7 bases fit TRBD1. The CDR3 has 14 residues. Germline V gives CDR1 FNHDT, CDR2 SITEND (reference sequence). CDR3 DNA, as far as it was read: TGTGCCAGCAGTATAAACAGGGGATGGGCT. It specifies CASSINRGWA. The whole CDR3 sequence reads CASSINRGWAEQFF.

Regarding this clone: Mouse names are used for the genes. The read ends 4 residues shy of where the CDR3 ends; the end is completed using the germline J gene. This sample includes further DNA sequences coding for the same CDR3. The gene calls are TRBV13-1 and TRBJ2-5, with 8 bases identical to TRBD1. The J segment lost 2 bases and the V segment lost 2 bases, leaving 4 bases of the junction unmatched. CDR1 is NSHNY, CDR2 SYGAGN, per germline. The CDR3 totals 15 residues. The sequenced part of the CDR3 DNA is TGTGCCAGCAGTGACCCCGGACAGGGCCAAGAC. Its protein is CASSDPGQGQD. The entire CDR3 sequence reads CASSDPGQGQDTQYF.

This clone turned up a few times. Gene names and germline refer to mouse. The read terminates 4 residues ahead of where the CDR3 ends, so the germline J gene completes it. V usage is TRBV5 and J usage is TRBJ2-7; 8 nucleotides agree with TRBD2. This CDR3 is 15 amino acids long. The trim removed 0 bases at V and 3 bases at J, leaving 4 bases unmatched. Looked up from germline, CDR1 is LGHNA and CDR2 is YNLKQL (reference sequence). The CDR3 loop reads CASSQDGGGGYEQYF. The covered CDR3 bases are TGTGCCAGCAGCCAAGATGGGGGGGGAGGCTAT.

This clone turned up a few times. Mouse names are used for the genes. The read terminates 4 residues ahead of where the CDR3 ends, so the germline J gene completes it. This rearrangement joins TRBV13-1 to TRBJ1-2; 9 bases map to TRBD1. Germline-derived CDR1 and CDR2 are NSHNY and SYGAGN. The CDR3 runs 16 residues. V was clipped by 2 bases and J by 0 bases; unmatched bases: 5. Here the CDR3 reads CASSEHRDRANSDYTF. The DNA read from the CDR3 is TGTGCCAGCAGTGAACACCGGGACAGGGCAAACTCC.

This clone has a handful of counts. Genes and germline are mouse. Read coverage stops 4 residues before the CDR3 terminus; the germline J gene supplies the remainder. This specimen includes other DNA sequences encoding the same CDR3. The chain uses TRBV13-1 and TRBJ2-3; 7 positions agree with TRBD1. The CDR3 has 14 amino acids. The germline gives CDR1 NSHNY, CDR2 SYGAGN. The ends lost 3 bases at V and 1 base at J; junction bases unmatched: 2. Partial CDR3 DNA: TGTGCCAGCAGTGCAGGGGGTGGTGCAGAA. Amino acid sequence: CASSAGGGAE. The complete CDR3 sequence is CASSAGGGAETLYF.

Regarding this clone: Gene and germline names: mouse. The CDR3 extends 4 residues past the end of the read, so its final part is completed from the germline J gene. The chain combines TRBV13-1 with TRBJ2-5, with TRBD2 matching over 9 bases. The V and J ends lost 7 bases and 0 bases, in that order; junction bases with no gene match: 3. The CDR3 totals 14 residues. CDR1 is NSHNY and CDR2 is SYGAGN in the germline V gene. CDR3 bases read: TGTGCCAGCCGGACTGGGGATAACCAAGAC. This codes for CASRTGDNQD. The entire CDR3 is CASRTGDNQDTQYF.

To note about this clone: The listed genes are named as in mouse. The CDR3 goes on 3 residues after the read ends, and that part is filled in from the germline J gene. This chain joins TRBV13-1 and TRBJ1-6; tentative D call: TRBD1 (5 bases). TRBJ1-6 is labeled an ORF, and its function is uncertain. This CDR3 is 17 amino acids long. Trimming left V 0 bases short and J 0 bases short, with 10 bases between. The germline CDR1 and CDR2 sequences are NSHNY and SYGAGN. Incomplete CDR3 DNA: TGTGCCAGCAGTGATGCATGGGGGGGTTCCTATAATTCGCCC. Translation gives CASSDAWGGSYNSP. The full CDR3 protein reads CASSDAWGGSYNSPLYF.

This clone was detected only a few times. Genes and germline come from the mouse. Other DNA sequences in this specimen translate into the identical CDR3. The CDR3 DNA, read in part, is TGTGCCAGCAGCCGACTGGGGGGAGATGCT. Translated: CASSRLGGDA. The full CDR3 protein is CASSRLGGDAEQFF. The genes are TRBV19 and TRBJ2-1, with 10 nucleotides matching TRBD2. From the germline J gene comes the end of the CDR3, since the read stops 4 residues before it. Germline values: CDR1 FNHDT, CDR2 SITEND (reference sequence). The CDR3 has 14 residues. Losses at the gene ends were 5 bases for V and 5 bases for J; bases not matched to a gene: 4. The whole variable domain, remainder taken from reference TRBV19 and TRBJ2-1, is GGIITQTPKFLIGQEGQKLTLKCQQNFNHDTMYWYRQDSGKGLRLIYYSITENDLQKGDLSEGYDASREKKSSFSLTVTSAQKNEMAVFLCASSRLGGDAEQFFGPGTRLTVL.

With regard to this clone: The gene names given are mouse names. The missing CDR3 end, 4 residues past where the read stops, is filled in from the germline J gene. The chain has TRBV5 and TRBJ2-5, with D possibly being TRBD2 (5 bases). CDR1 and CDR2 (germline): LGHNA, YNLKQL (reference sequence). V was cut by 0 bases and J by 2 bases, with 9 bases left in between. The CDR3 contains 15 residues. The CDR3: CASSQDSWVQDTQYF. CDR3 DNA (partial): TGTGCCAGCAGCCAAGATAGCTGGGTCCAAGAC.

The table lists this clone with a few counts. The gene names given are mouse names. Within the sample, other DNA sequences also encode this same CDR3. CDR3 region: CASSLRDRGAETLYF. The sequenced part of the CDR3 DNA is TGTGCCAGCAGCCTCCGGGACAGGGGGGCAGAA. V is TRBV5 and J is TRBJ2-3; 11 bases map to TRBD1. The DNA ends 4 residues before the CDR3 does, and the rest of the CDR3 is filled in from the germline J gene. CDR1 is LGHNA, CDR2 YNLKQL, per germline (reference sequence). V dropped 4 bases and J dropped 3; count of bases not matched to a gene: 3. CDR3 size: 15 residues.

This clone was seen a few times. Germline and genes: mouse. Coverage ceases 4 residues before the CDR3 finishes, and the germline J gene fills in the end. The rearrangement links TRBV13-3 to TRBJ2-1, with 10 bases fitting TRBD2. Trimming cost V 3 bases and J 6 bases; bases outside gene matches: 3. Per the germline V gene, CDR1 is NNHDY and CDR2 is SYVADS. There are 14 residues in the CDR3. CDR3 bases read: TGTGCCAGCAGTGCCCTGGGGGGGCGTGCT. Translating gives CASSALGGRA. The full CDR3 protein reads CASSALGGRAEQFF.

At least ten counts were recorded for this clone. Germline and genes: mouse. The read is 4 residues too short to cover the CDR3 end, so that end is filled in from the germline J gene. V gene TRBV3 combines with J gene TRBJ2-5, with 10 bases fitting TRBD1. CDR3 length: 14 amino acids. The germline V gene encodes CDR1 SNHLY and CDR2 FYNGKV (reference sequence). The CDR3 reads CASSLGDRGDTQYF. The part of the CDR3 DNA that was read is TGTGCCAGCAGCTTAGGGGACAGGGGTGAC. Filled out from reference TRBV3 and TRBJ2-5, the complete variable domain reads GPKVLQIPSHQIIDMGQMVTLNCDPVSNHLYFYWYKQILGQQMEFLVNFYNGKVMEKSKLFKDQFSVERPDGSYFTLKIQPTALEDSAVYFCASSLGDRGDTQYFGPGTRLLVL.

This clone turned up a few times. Gene names denote mouse genes. The read ends 4 residues shy of where the CDR3 ends; the end is completed using the germline J gene. The gene calls are TRBV13-1 and TRBJ2-3, with 10 bases that match TRBD2. The CDR3 has 15 residues. Germline CDR1 is NSHNY and CDR2 is SYGAGN. Trimming removed 0 bases from V and 4 bases from J; junction bases left unmatched: 2. CDR3 DNA (partial): TGTGCCAGCAGTGATGGCTGGGGGGGCCCAGAA. As protein: CASSDGWGGPE. The whole CDR3 sequence reads CASSDGWGGPETLYF.